These T cell receptor beta chains were read from a single sample in a study of CD8 T cells in Susac syndrome. Each CDR3 protein gets one entry after TCRdb re-called the immunoSEQ multiplex PCR reads with MiXCR. The table lists 150,000 to 200,000 distinct CDR3 sequences, roughly nine tenths of them singletons, with 0.065% to 0.085% in the top ten. The material sequenced was CD4+ T cells from PBMCs. The receptors originated from a human donor in good health. CDR3s include the opening cysteine and the closing phenylalanine or tryptophan. The D gene is left open where the match is weak. Clone size is not always given. Where it is, it says once, few, many or a class for expanded clones.

cdr3_nt: TGTGCCAGCACCCGGGACGGTTCGAACACTGAAGCTTTCTTT; cdr3_aa: CASTRDGSNTEAFF; d_call: .; v_call: TRBV12-3/TRBV12-4; clone_size: .; j_call: TRBJ1-1; cdr3_length: 14
cdr3_nt: TGTGCCAGCGCGGGTCCCTACGAGCAGTACTTC; cdr3_aa: CASAGPYEQYF; d_call: .; v_call: TRBV12-3/TRBV12-4; clone_size: .; j_call: TRBJ2-7; cdr3_length: 11
cdr3_nt: TGTGCCAGCAGCTCCCAGCGGGGGGCCCTCAATGAGCAGTTCTTC; cdr3_aa: CASSSQRGALNEQFF; d_call: TRBD2; v_call: TRBV7-2; clone_size: once; j_call: TRBJ2-1; cdr3_length: 15
cdr3_nt: TGTGCCAGCCCACTTCCAGAAACACAGCATTTT; cdr3_aa: CASPLPETQHF; d_call: .; v_call: TRBV28; clone_size: .; j_call: TRBJ1-5; cdr3_length: 11
cdr3_nt: TGTGCCAGCAGCTTACTCTCGGGACAGGGGGTCTCCTACGAGCAGTACTTC; cdr3_aa: CASSLLSGQGVSYEQYF; d_call: TRBD1; v_call: TRBV7-2; clone_size: .; j_call: TRBJ2-7; cdr3_length: 17
cdr3_nt: TGCAGCGTTGAAGATGGGGGGACAGGAGCCTACGAGCAGTACTTC; cdr3_aa: CSVEDGGTGAYEQYF; d_call: TRBD1; v_call: TRBV29-1; clone_size: .; j_call: TRBJ2-7; cdr3_length: 15
cdr3_nt: TGTGCCTGGAGGTGGACAGGGGGCGCCGGCTACACCTTC; cdr3_aa: CAWRWTGGAGYTF; d_call: TRBD1; v_call: TRBV30; clone_size: once; j_call: TRBJ1-2; cdr3_length: 13
cdr3_nt: TGTGCCAGCAGTTCGGTGGGGACAGGGACCTACGAGCAGTACTTC; cdr3_aa: CASSSVGTGTYEQYF; d_call: TRBD1; v_call: TRBV28; clone_size: .; j_call: TRBJ2-7; cdr3_length: 15
cdr3_nt: TGTGCCAGCAGCTTGGTTTACGGGGGAAACCAAGAGACCCAGTACTTC; cdr3_aa: CASSLVYGGNQETQYF; d_call: .; v_call: TRBV5-4; clone_size: .; j_call: TRBJ2-5; cdr3_length: 16
cdr3_nt: TGCAGTGTAAACAGGGTTCGCGAGCAGTACTTC; cdr3_aa: CSVNRVREQYF; d_call: .; v_call: TRBV20-1; clone_size: .; j_call: TRBJ2-7; cdr3_length: 11
cdr3_nt: TGTGCCAGCAGCCCCTGGGGGGCCCTAGAAGCTTTCTTT; cdr3_aa: CASSPWGALEAFF; d_call: .; v_call: TRBV12-3/TRBV12-4; clone_size: .; j_call: TRBJ1-1; cdr3_length: 13